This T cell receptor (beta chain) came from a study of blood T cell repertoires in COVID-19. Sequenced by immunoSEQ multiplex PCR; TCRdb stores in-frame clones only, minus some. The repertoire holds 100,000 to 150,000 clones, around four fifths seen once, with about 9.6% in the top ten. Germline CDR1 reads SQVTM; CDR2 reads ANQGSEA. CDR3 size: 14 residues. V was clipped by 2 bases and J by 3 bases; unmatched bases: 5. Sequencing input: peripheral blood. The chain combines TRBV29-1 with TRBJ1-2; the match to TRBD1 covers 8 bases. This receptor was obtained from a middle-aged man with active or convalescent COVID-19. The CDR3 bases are TGCAGCGTTGAAACAGCAGGGGGCTACTATGGCTACACCTTC. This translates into CSVETAGGYYGYTF.